A selection of T cell receptor beta chains follows, all from one sample in a study of vaccination and CD4 T cells after COVID-19. TCRdb passed the PCR reads through MiXCR, listing each CDR3 protein once. The table has about 20,000 distinct CDR3 sequences, 52% seen once. The antigens for these receptors are not known. Sequenced sample: CD4+ T cells from blood, cultured in vitro. Receptors originate from a human donor who had recovered from COVID-19. The CDR3 runs from the conserved cysteine through the conserved F or W. A D gene is named only where the DNA matches it firmly. Expanded clones are given a class, and other clones once, few, many or no size at all.

v_call	clone_size	j_call	d_call	cdr3_nt	cdr3_aa
TRBV20-1	few	TRBJ2-3	TRBD1	TGCAGTGCTAGCTCTCTGGACAGGGGATTCACAGATACGCAGTATTTT	CSASSLDRGFTDTQYF
TRBV7-2	NA	TRBJ1-2	TRBD1	TGTGCCAGCAGCTGGGGACAGGTTGACTATGGCTACACCTTC	CASSWGQVDYGYTF
TRBV28	NA	TRBJ1-5	TRBD1	TGTGCCAGCAGTTTACAGGGACAGGGGTTTCAGCCCCAGCATTTT	CASSLQGQGFQPQHF
TRBV28	NA	TRBJ2-1	TRBD2	TGTGCCAGCAAGGGTCGGACTAGCGGGAGGGCCGATGAGCAGTTCTTC	CASKGRTSGRADEQFF
TRBV27	few	TRBJ1-6	NA	TGTGCCAGCAGTTTATTTACGCAGTTTAATTCACCCCTCCACTTT	CASSLFTQFNSPLHF
TRBV2	few	TRBJ2-7	TRBD1	TGTGCCAGCCGCGAGGATCCGGGACAGGGGGCCAACTTC	CASREDPGQGANF
TRBV20-1	few	TRBJ1-2	NA	TGCAGTGCTAGTGTGACAGACTATGGCTACACCTTC	CSASVTDYGYTF
TRBV15	few	TRBJ1-1	TRBD1	TGTGCCACCAGCAGAGAACAGGGGAAGAACACTGAAGCTTTCTTT	CATSREQGKNTEAFF
TRBV30	NA	TRBJ1-6	NA	TGTGCCTGGCTCCAAGGGTCCTATAATTCACCCCTCCACTTT	CAWLQGSYNSPLHF
TRBV6-5	NA	TRBJ2-1	TRBD2	TGTGCCAGCAGTTATTCTAGCGGGGGGGCGGTCGAGCAGTTCTTC	CASSYSSGGAVEQFF
TRBV6-1	NA	TRBJ1-5	NA	TGTGCCAGCAGTGAAGCGCTTCGAGGACAGCCCCAGCATTTT	CASSEALRGQPQHF
TRBV2	once	TRBJ2-3	NA	TGTGCCAGCAGTATCACAGATACGCAGTATTTT	CASSITDTQYF
TRBV12-3/TRBV12-4	NA	TRBJ2-7	NA	TGTGCCAGCAGCCACCTGGGGGCAGATACCTACGAGCAGTACTTC	CASSHLGADTYEQYF
TRBV20-1	NA	TRBJ1-5	NA	TGCAGTGCTAGAGACGTTGGGAGAGATCAGCCCCAGCATTTT	CSARDVGRDQPQHF
TRBV20-1	NA	TRBJ2-3	TRBD2	TGCAGTGTGGCTTCCCAGCACTGGGCTAGCGGGGAGGGGACAGATACGCAGTATTTT	CSVASQHWASGEGTDTQYF
TRBV19	few	TRBJ1-1	NA	TGTGCCAGTAACCCCCAGACTTTAGGGACTGAAGCTTTCTTT	CASNPQTLGTEAFF
TRBV28	NA	TRBJ1-6	NA	TGTGCCAGCAGTTTGGGGGAGTGGCTGACCTCCTATAATTCACCCCTCCACTTT	CASSLGEWLTSYNSPLHF
TRBV30	once	TRBJ1-6	NA	TGTGCCTGGAGGAAGGGGCAGCGGAATTCACCCCTCCACTTT	CAWRKGQRNSPLHF
TRBV5-1	NA	TRBJ2-2	NA	TGCGCCAGTAGTTTGAACCGGGCCTCGAACACCGGGGAGCTGTTTTTT	CASSLNRASNTGELFF
TRBV7-9	once	TRBJ1-3	NA	TGTGCCAGCAGCCCCACAGGGACCGGAAACACCATATATTTT	CASSPTGTGNTIYF
TRBV19	once	TRBJ1-5	TRBD1	TGTGCCAGTGACAGGGGGCTTAAGGGCAATCAGCCCCAGCATTTT	CASDRGLKGNQPQHF
TRBV6-1	NA	TRBJ1-1	NA	TGTGCCAGCAGTACAGGGAGGAACACTGAAGCTTTCTTT	CASSTGRNTEAFF
TRBV2	NA	TRBJ1-1	NA	TGTGCCAGCAAAGGAGGAAACACTGAAGCTTTCTTT	CASKGGNTEAFF
TRBV29-1	NA	TRBJ1-2	NA	TGCAGCGTTGAAGGGAGTTCGTTTGGCTACACCTTC	CSVEGSSFGYTF
TRBV27	NA	TRBJ1-5	TRBD1	TGTGCCAGCAGCACCTCTCTCCCGGGACAGGCCAATCAGCCCCAGCATTTT	CASSTSLPGQANQPQHF
TRBV7-2	few	TRBJ2-5	TRBD2	TGTGCCAGCAGCTTAGGGAGCGGCGGGGGGCACCAAGAGACCCAGTACTTC	CASSLGSGGGHQETQYF
TRBV19	few	TRBJ1-2	TRBD1	TGTGCCAGCCTCGGACAGGGTTACTATGGCTACACCTTC	CASLGQGYYGYTF
TRBV7-2	NA	TRBJ2-7	TRBD2	TGTGCCAGCAGCCAAAGCGGGGCCGGGACCGCATACGAGCAGTACTTC	CASSQSGAGTAYEQYF
TRBV5-4	once	TRBJ1-3	NA	TGTGCCAGCAGCCTCGCGACAGCCTCTGGAAACACCATATATTTT	CASSLATASGNTIYF
TRBV6-5	NA	TRBJ2-5	NA	TGTGCCAGCAGTTCCCTCCTAGAGACCCAGTACTTC	CASSSLLETQYF
TRBV6-2/TRBV6-3	NA	TRBJ2-7	NA	TGTGCCAGCAGTTACTCCTACGGCTACGAGCAGTACTTC	CASSYSYGYEQYF
TRBV7-9	NA	TRBJ1-4	NA	TGTGCCAGCAGCTTCGGGGGGGCGCGGGCTAATGAAAAACTGTTTTTT	CASSFGGARANEKLFF